This TCR beta chain was captured in a study of CD8 T cells in Susac syndrome. Random-hexamer reverse transcription was applied to about 0.45 to 1 ug RNA. TCRdb itself ran the immunoSEQ multiplex PCR reads through MiXCR, one entry per CDR3 protein. The data contain over 150,000 distinct CDR3 sequences, under 95% of them singletons. The V segment lost 2 bases and the J segment 5 bases; nucleotides outside the gene matches: 6. Germline loops: CDR1 DFQATT, CDR2 SNEGSKA (reference sequence). The CDR3 totals 14 residues. For this clonotype: Its antigen is currently unknown.

Findings and limits, study-wide: The TCR sequencing and HLA analysis in the study involved a relatively small number of individuals, as the study acknowledged.

The sample consisted of CD4+ T cells from PBMCs. The sequence came from a human donor with multiple sclerosis. V is TRBV20-1 and J is TRBJ2-1; 7 nucleotides line up with TRBD1. DNA of the CDR3: TGCAGTGCTAGACAGGGCAGGGGGAACAATGAGCAGTTCTTC. Encoded protein: CSARQGRGNNEQFF.